This TCR beta chain is drawn from a study of blood T cell repertoires in COVID-19. The study recruited people aged about 18 to 90 years across around 24 US areas. Donors in Cohort 3 who had recovered were those with two negative PCRs, healthcare professional clearance, or resolution of their symptoms. Authors' analysis steps: Amplified reference gene primers provided the basis for estimating nucleated cell counts. Repertoires were generated with immunoSEQ multiplex PCR, while TCRdb's copy carries only in-frame clones and drops some. V and J calls and clone size are copied from that table; D and trimming were computed from the DNA. The sample yields just over 300,000 clones, 80% to 90% seen once. This CDR3 is built from 12 residues. CDR1 and CDR2 (germline): ENHRY, SYGVKD. The V end was cut by 8 bases, the J end by 2 bases, with 9 bases between.

The J gene is TRBJ1-2, the V gene TRBV10-3; D call uncertain. The sequenced material came from PBMCs or T cells enriched from blood (not recorded which). The receptor was isolated from a man aged 25-40 years who had recovered from COVID-19. CDR3 DNA sequence: TGTGCCATCCTGAGGGAGAACTATGGCTACACCTTC. Translation: CAILRENYGYTF.